A selection of T cell receptor beta chains follows, all from one sample in a study of T cell responses to AZD1222 COVID-19 vaccine. The repertoire was sequenced with immunoSEQ multiplex PCR; TCRdb's copy has only in-frame clones and lacks some. The sample gives 150,000 to 200,000 clones, 94% of which show up once; 4.5% to 5.5% is in the top ten. Here the sequenced sample was peripheral blood, taken 28 days after the second AZD1222 dose. All receptors come from an adult who received the AZD1222 COVID-19 vaccine. Each CDR3 is given with its conserved first and last residue. D genes are given only for firm matches. Clone size, where shown, is once, few, many, or a class for clones that have expanded.

clone size	V gene	CDR3 length	D gene	J gene	CDR3 DNA	CDR3 protein
NA	TRBV7-2	15	TRBD1	TRBJ1-2	TGTGCCAGCGTGCCCCGGGACAGGGGGCGCTCTGGCTACACCTTC	CASVPRDRGRSGYTF
NA	TRBV28	12	NA	TRBJ1-5	TGTGCCAGCAAACTGGACAATCAGCCCCAGCATTTT	CASKLDNQPQHF
NA	TRBV2	15	TRBD2	TRBJ2-2	TGTGCCAGCAGCGCCACTAGCGGGAGAACCGGGGAGCTGTTTTTT	CASSATSGRTGELFF
NA	TRBV27	13	NA	TRBJ2-3	TGTGCCAGCAGTCTCCTTGGCACAGATACGCAGTATTTT	CASSLLGTDTQYF
once	TRBV6-2/TRBV6-3	15	NA	TRBJ1-5	TGTGCCAGCAGTTCCGTCGTAGGACGCAATCAGCCCCAGCATTTT	CASSSVVGRNQPQHF
NA	TRBV27	16	NA	TRBJ2-1	TGTGCCAGCAGTCCCTCCCATAGCGGCGAATACAATGAGCAGTTCTTC	CASSPSHSGEYNEQFF
NA	TRBV9	14	NA	TRBJ2-3	TGTGCCAGCAGCATACAGGGAGGCACAGATACGCAGTATTTT	CASSIQGGTDTQYF
NA	TRBV7-2	14	NA	TRBJ2-4	TGTGCCAGCAGCCAGAGGACGGCCAAAAACATTCAGTACTTC	CASSQRTAKNIQYF
NA	TRBV3-1/TRBV3-2	15	TRBD1	TRBJ1-2	TGTGCCAGCCGCAACACACCGGACAGGGGGCGCGGCTACACCTTC	CASRNTPDRGRGYTF
NA	TRBV10-3	13	TRBD1	TRBJ1-2	TGTGCCATCACCGGGACAGGGGATTATGGCTACACCTTC	CAITGTGDYGYTF
once	TRBV30	12	NA	TRBJ1-1	TGTGCCTGGACTCAGGGGAACACTGAAGCTTTCTTT	CAWTQGNTEAFF
NA	TRBV5-8	14	TRBD1	TRBJ1-5	TGTGCCAGCAGCCCATGGACAGGGTCTCAGCCCCAGCATTTT	CASSPWTGSQPQHF
NA	TRBV6-5	14	TRBD1	TRBJ1-5	TGTGCCAGCAAGAGACAGGGAGATTATCAGCCCCAGCATTTT	CASKRQGDYQPQHF
NA	TRBV27	18	TRBD2	TRBJ2-2	TGTGCCAGCAGTTCTCGACTAGCGGGAGGGCGTTACACCGGGGAGCTGTTTTTT	CASSSRLAGGRYTGELFF
few	TRBV27	15	TRBD1	TRBJ2-1	TGTGCCAGCAGTTTTGGGGACAGGGGATTTTATGAGCAGTTCTTC	CASSFGDRGFYEQFF
NA	TRBV24-1	14	NA	TRBJ1-2	TGTGCCACCAGTGATTCGTCAAGGGTAAGCGGCTACACCTTC	CATSDSSRVSGYTF
NA	TRBV2	16	TRBD1	TRBJ1-2	TGTGCCAGCAGTGGCAGGGACAGACAGACTAACTATGGCTACACCTTC	CASSGRDRQTNYGYTF
NA	TRBV19	15	TRBD1	TRBJ1-1	TGTGCCAGCCAACCTTGGACAGGATCCCGCACTGAAGCTTTCTTT	CASQPWTGSRTEAFF
NA	TRBV5-1	14	NA	TRBJ2-6	TGCGCCAGCAGCTTGGACTCTGGGGCCAACGTCCTGACTTTC	CASSLDSGANVLTF
NA	TRBV9	15	NA	TRBJ2-1	TGTGCCAGCAGCCGGGGCCAGGACCCCTACAATGAGCAGTTCTTC	CASSRGQDPYNEQFF